This record looks at one T cell receptor beta chain sequence and its context. This entry belongs to a study of blood T cell repertoires in COVID-19. At the level of the study: Samples came from the United States, Italy and Spain, spanning acute and convalescent COVID-19.

Only in-frame clones appear in the TCRdb table, and some are missing; sequencing was by immunoSEQ multiplex PCR. This sample has roughly 330,000 clones, with around 87% found just once. CDR3 length: 15 residues. Germline assignment: CDR1 KGHSH and CDR2 LQKENI. The germline V and J ends were trimmed by 4 bases and 4 bases, with 14 bases remaining between them. The chain joins TRBV18 to TRBJ1-3, with D possibly matching TRBD1 (6 bases). The sequence was obtained from a woman aged 30 to 39 who had recovered from COVID-19. The specimen was PBMCs or T cells enriched from blood (not recorded which). CDR3 protein: CASSQPNRAGNTIYF. The CDR3 DNA is TGTGCCAGCTCACAACCCAACAGGGCCGGAAACACCATATATTTT.